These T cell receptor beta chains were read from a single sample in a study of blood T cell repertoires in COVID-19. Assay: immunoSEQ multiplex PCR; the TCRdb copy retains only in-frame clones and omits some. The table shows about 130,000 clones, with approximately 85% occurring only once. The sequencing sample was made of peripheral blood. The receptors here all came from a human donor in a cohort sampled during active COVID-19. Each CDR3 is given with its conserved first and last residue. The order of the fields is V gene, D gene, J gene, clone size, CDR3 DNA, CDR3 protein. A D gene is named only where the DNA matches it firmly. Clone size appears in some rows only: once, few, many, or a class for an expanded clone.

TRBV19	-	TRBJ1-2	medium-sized	TGTGCCAGTACCGGAGGGCAGCGGGTAGGTGGCTACACCTTC	CASTGGQRVGGYTF
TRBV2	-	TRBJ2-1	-	TGTCCCACCAAGGGCTATCGGGGGGCTCGGGGGGAGTTCTTC	CPTKGYRGARGEFF
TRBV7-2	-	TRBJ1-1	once	TGTGCCAGCAGCGGAGGGGCCACCTTAAGGGGAGCTTTCTTT	CASSGGATLRGAFF
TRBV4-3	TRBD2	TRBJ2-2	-	TGCGCCAGCAGCCAAGAGGGGGGGTTGAACACCGGGGAGCTGTTTTTT	CASSQEGGLNTGELFF
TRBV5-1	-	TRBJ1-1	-	TGCGCCAGCAGCTTACAGGGGAACACTGAAGCTTTCTTT	CASSLQGNTEAFF
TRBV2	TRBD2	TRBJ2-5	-	TGTGCCAGCAGCAGCGGGAGGCTCCAAGAGACCCAGTACTTC	CASSSGRLQETQYF
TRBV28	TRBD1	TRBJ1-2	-	TGTGCCACCTCAGGGGGATGGACCTTC	CATSGGWTF
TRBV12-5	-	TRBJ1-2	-	TGTGCTAGTGGTACAGGGTTTGGCTACACCTTC	CASGTGFGYTF
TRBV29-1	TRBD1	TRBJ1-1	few	TGCAGCGTTGAAATAGTGACAGGGTATTCTGAAGCTTTCTTT	CSVEIVTGYSEAFF
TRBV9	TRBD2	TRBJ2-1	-	TGTGCCAGCAGCGTAGGCCTAGCGGAATACAATGAGCAGTTCTTC	CASSVGLAEYNEQFF
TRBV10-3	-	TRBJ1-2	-	TGTGCCATTCGAAGGGGTTTTGGCTACACCTTC	CAIRRGFGYTF
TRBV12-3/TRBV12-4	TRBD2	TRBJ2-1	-	TGTGCCAGCAGTCGCGGACTAGCGGGATCCCGATTCTTC	CASSRGLAGSRFF